One and the same sample provided the 27 T cell receptor beta chains below, sequenced in a study of early T cells in non-severe SARS-CoV-2 infection. In TCRdb, the 5' RACE reads were re-called with MiXCR into one record per CDR3 protein. The sample lists roughly 40,000 distinct CDR3 sequences; 12% were seen once. Sequenced material: whole blood. Receptors originate from an adult who was a healthcare worker with PCR-confirmed SARS-CoV-2 infection or an uninfected control (not recorded which).

Only a few counts were recorded for this clonotype. This chain uses TRBV9 with TRBJ2-1, with TRBD2 as a possible D gene (5 bases). The length of the CDR3 is 16 residues. The germline V gene encodes CDR1 SGDLS and CDR2 YYNGEE. Trimming removed 0 bases at V and 4 bases at J, with 14 bases between. The CDR3 DNA sequence: TGTGCCAGCAGCGTAGCTGTGAGGGTCGGGTACAATGAGCAGTTCTTC. This codes for CASSVAVRVGYNEQFF. Combining the CDR3 with reference TRBV9 and TRBJ2-1 gives the whole variable domain DSGVTQTPKHLITATGQRVTLRCSPRSGDLSVYWYQQSLDQGLQFLIQYYNGEERAKGNILERFSAQQFPDLHSELNLSSLELGDSALYFCASSVAVRVGYNEQFFGPGTRLTVL.

This chain joins TRBV24-1 and TRBJ2-3, with D possibly TRBD1 on 7 matching bases. Germline CDR1 is KGHDR and CDR2 is SFDVKD. V was trimmed by 1 base and J by 5 bases, leaving 21 bases between them. This CDR3 comprises 18 residues. The CDR3 sequence: CATSDFRRRGQGGDTQYF. CDR3 nucleotides: TGTGCCACCAGTGATTTCAGGAGGAGGGGGCAGGGTGGAGATACGCAGTATTTT.

This clonotype was recorded many times. The chain recombines TRBV9 with TRBJ2-7; TRBD1 might be the D (5 bases). Looked up from germline, CDR1 is SGDLS and CDR2 is YYNGEE. The V gene lost 0 bases and the J gene lost 7 bases, with 17 bases spanning the gap. CDR3 length equals 15 residues. DNA of the CDR3: TGTGCCAGCAGCGTAGGGGGCGGTCCTCTCCGGGAGCAGTACTTC. Its translation is CASSVGGGPLREQYF.

This chain uses TRBV5-1 with TRBJ2-7; perhaps TRBD1 as D (5 bases). The CDR3 spans 16 residues. Germline-derived CDR1 and CDR2 are SGHRS and YFSETQ. V lost 0 bases, J lost 2 bases, and 15 bases lay in between. DNA of the CDR3: TGCGCCAGCAGCTTGGAGATGGGCCTCAGGGCCTACGAGCAGTACTTC. This gives the protein CASSLEMGLRAYEQYF.

This clonotype appeared many times. The rearrangement uses TRBV7-2 and TRBJ2-5; no clear D. V gave up 2 bases and J gave up 4 bases, with 8 bases separating them. The CDR3 is 13 residues long. Germline assignment: CDR1 SGHTA and CDR2 FQGNSA. In nucleotides, the CDR3 is TGTGCCAGCAGCTTAAGTTTCGTAGAGACCCAGTACTTC. It is translated as CASSLSFVETQYF.

This clonotype was picked up many times. The chain is built from TRBV6-2 or TRBV6-3 and TRBJ1-1; TRBD1 agrees at 8 bases. The trim removed 4 bases at V and 10 bases at J, leaving 14 bases unmatched. Looked up from germline, CDR1 is MNHEY and CDR2 is SVGEGT. This CDR3 spans 15 amino acids. The CDR3 loop reads CASSSAQEQGVRAFF. CDR3 DNA: TGTGCCAGCAGTTCCGCCCAGGAACAGGGGGTCCGAGCTTTCTTT.

The genes are TRBV4-2 and TRBJ2-2, with D perhaps being TRBD1 or TRBD2 (5 bases each). In germline, CDR1 is LGHNA, CDR2 YNFKEQ. The length of the CDR3 is 14 residues. V was cut by 3 bases and J by 6 bases, with 11 bases left in between. The CDR3 region has the DNA TGTGCCAGCAGCCATGGGACCGAAGCCGGGGAGCTGTTTTTT. Its translation is CASSHGTEAGELFF.

The sample holds many counts of this clonotype. The chain uses TRBV7-9 and TRBJ1-6; possibly TRBD1 for D (5 bases). CDR3 size: 15 residues. Trimming took off 4 bases at V and 4 bases at J, with 11 bases between the two ends. Germline V gene lookup returns CDR1 SEHNR and CDR2 FQNEAQ (reference sequence). This CDR3 is CASSSDRAYNSPLHF. In DNA, the CDR3 is TGTGCCAGCAGCTCAGACAGAGCGTATAATTCACCCCTCCACTTT.

This clonotype showed up many times. V is TRBV7-2 and J is TRBJ1-1; possible D gene TRBD1, 5 bases. The CDR3 extends over 13 amino acids. With 11 bases removed from V and 0 bases from J, the gap between germline ends came to 13 bases. In germline, CDR1 is SGHTA, CDR2 FQGNSA. CDR3 region: CASRQGMNTEAFF. The CDR3 DNA is TGTGCCTCCCGCCAGGGCATGAACACTGAAGCTTTCTTT.

There are a few counts of this clonotype. This chain links TRBV5-4 with TRBJ2-7, with 8 bases lining up with TRBD1. The trim removed 4 bases at V and 4 bases at J, leaving 7 bases unmatched. CDR3 size: 14 residues. Per the germline V gene, CDR1 is SGHNT and CDR2 is YYREEE (reference sequence). The CDR3: CASSTTGGGYEQYF. The CDR3 nucleotides are TGTGCCAGCAGCACTACAGGGGGAGGTTACGAGCAGTACTTC.

This clonotype has at least ten counts. The gene calls are TRBV15 and TRBJ2-1; tentatively, D is TRBD2 (6 bases). The CDR3 is 15 residues long. Trimming removed 0 bases at V and 8 bases at J, with 14 bases between. Germline CDR1 reads LNHNV; CDR2 reads YYDKDF (reference sequence). The CDR3, as DNA: TGTGCCACCAGCAGAGATCAGGGACTCCTGGATGAGCAGTTCTTC. Residues: CATSRDQGLLDEQFF.

As DNA, the CDR3 is TGCAGTGCTAGTAGAGCGGGTTTTAGCACAGATACGCAGTATTTT. It is translated as CSASRAGFSTDTQYF. The gene calls are TRBV20-1 and TRBJ2-3, with a tentative D call TRBD2 (6 bases). CDR3 length: 15 amino acids. The germline CDR1 and CDR2 sequences are DFQATT and SNEGSKA (reference sequence). Trimming cost V 3 bases and J 0 bases, with 13 bases left between them.

For the CDR3, the DNA is TGTGCCATCAGTGAGAGAGGGGGGACGGGACGAAGCGAGCAGTACTTC. Protein sequence: CAISERGGTGRSEQYF. V usage is TRBV10-3 and J usage is TRBJ2-7, with D perhaps matching TRBD1 or TRBD2 (6 bases each). Per the germline V gene, CDR1 is ENHRY and CDR2 is SYGVKD. The V end was cut by 2 bases, the J end by 6 bases, with 20 bases between. This CDR3 has 16 residues.

There are many counts of this clonotype. The chain carries TRBV6-5 and TRBJ2-3; 7 bases fit TRBD2. This CDR3 is 14 amino acids long. The germline V gene encodes CDR1 MNHEY and CDR2 SVGAGI. V gave up 8 bases and J gave up 4 bases; unmatched junction bases: 9. The CDR3 sequence is CASGAGESSDTQYF. For the CDR3, the DNA is TGTGCCAGCGGCGCGGGAGAGTCTTCAGATACGCAGTATTTT.

This clonotype was seen a handful of times. The chain has TRBV28 and TRBJ1-1, with 8 bases aligning to TRBD1. The CDR3 has 13 residues. Trimming removed 7 bases from V and 9 bases from J; junction bases left unmatched: 10. Per the germline V gene, CDR1 is MDHEN and CDR2 is SYDVKM. DNA of the CDR3: TGTGCCAGCAATCCACAGGGGGGGAGAAAAGCTTTCTTT. Translating it yields CASNPQGGRKAFF.

The genes are TRBV10-2 and TRBJ2-2; D gene ambiguous. The germline V gene encodes CDR1 WSHSY and CDR2 SAAADI. The ends were cut back, 6 bases at V and 2 bases at J, with 7 bases in the middle. CDR3 length equals 13 residues. CDR3 sequence (DNA): TGCGCCAGCAGGGGGTTCAACACCGGGGAGCTGTTTTTT. Encoded protein: CASRGFNTGELFF.

This clonotype was counted only a few times. This sequence joins TRBV27 and TRBJ2-3; D call uncertain. Trimming shortened V by 7 bases and J by 0 bases, and 8 bases separated the two germline ends. There are 13 residues in the CDR3. CDR1 and CDR2 (germline): MNHEY, SMNVEV (reference sequence). CDR3 coding DNA: TGTGCCAGCATGGCGAGGAGCACAGATACGCAGTATTTT. As protein: CASMARSTDTQYF.

This clonotype was recorded at least ten times. The chain carries TRBV2 and TRBJ2-5; 9 bases are shared with TRBD2. J gave up 4 bases and V 1 base, and 4 bases lay outside the gene matches. Germline V CDR1 and CDR2: SNHLY, FYNNEI. This CDR3 is built from 15 residues. DNA of the CDR3: TGTGCCAGCAGTGAAGGGCTAGCGGGAACAGAGACCCAGTACTTC. Its translation is CASSEGLAGTETQYF.

Ten or more counts support this clonotype. The chain carries TRBV20-1 and TRBJ2-1; D could derive from TRBD1 or TRBD2 (5 bases each). The CDR3 has 13 residues. Germline V CDR1 and CDR2: DFQATT, SNEGSKA (reference sequence). Trimming cost V 6 bases and J 9 bases, with 18 bases left between them. CDR3 sequence (DNA): TGCAGTGCCTTGAGGGGTTCCCCGGGTGAGCAGTTCTTC. Amino acid sequence: CSALRGSPGEQFF.

The chain recombines TRBV5-1 with TRBJ1-2; 11 positions agree with TRBD1. Losses at the gene ends were 4 bases for V and 5 bases for J; bases not matched to a gene: 10. CDR3 length: 16 amino acids. Looked up from germline, CDR1 is SGHRS and CDR2 is YFSETQ. The CDR3 loop is CASSRTGGNLEYGYTF. CDR3 DNA sequence: TGCGCCAGCAGCCGGACAGGGGGCAACCTCGAATATGGCTACACCTTC. The whole variable domain, remainder taken from reference TRBV5-1 and TRBJ1-2, is KAGVTQTPRYLIKTRGQQVTLSCSPISGHRSVSWYQQTPGQGLQFLFEYFSETQRNKGNFPGRFSGRQFSNSRSEMNVSTLELGDSALYLCASSRTGGNLEYGYTFGSGTRLTVV.

The genes are TRBV11-2 and TRBJ2-7; D uncertain. Between the trimmed V and J ends, which lost 2 bases and 7 bases, there was a span of 9 bases. The CDR3 loop spans 12 amino acids. Germline CDR1 and CDR2: SGHAT and FQNNGV. The CDR3, as DNA: TGTGCCAGCAGCTTAACCTCCCATGAGCAGTACTTC. Translating it yields CASSLTSHEQYF.

This clonotype was observed a few times. The rearrangement links TRBV7-9 to TRBJ2-7, with D perhaps matching TRBD2 (6 bases). CDR3 length: 15 amino acids. Between the trimmed V and J ends, which lost 5 bases and 3 bases, there was a span of 17 bases. Germline CDR1 SEHNR, CDR2 FQNEAQ (reference sequence). In DNA form, the CDR3 reads TGTGCCAGCAGCCGCGCCGGGACGGGAGTCTACGAGCAGTACTTC. Protein: CASSRAGTGVYEQYF.

This clonotype was found many times. The rearrangement joins TRBV5-1 to TRBJ2-7; 10 bases fit TRBD2. This CDR3 region has 15 residues. V lost 4 bases and J lost 3; bases outside the gene matches: 7. From germline, CDR1 is SGHRS and CDR2 YFSETQ. The CDR3 sequence is CASSPRTSGVYEQYF. The CDR3 bases are TGCGCCAGCAGCCCACGGACTAGCGGTGTCTACGAGCAGTACTTC.

The chain links TRBV7-8 to TRBJ2-7; D not resolved. CDR3 size: 12 residues. Germline assignment: CDR1 SGHVS and CDR2 FQNEAQ. V lost 3 bases to trimming and J lost 7 bases, with 10 bases between them. The CDR3 here is CASSLGLWEQYF. CDR3 sequence (DNA): TGTGCCAGCAGCTTGGGTTTGTGGGAGCAGTACTTC.

The V call is TRBV4-1, the J call TRBJ1-1; tentative D call: TRBD1 (6 bases). Trimming cost V 1 base and J 11 bases, with 11 bases left between them. The CDR3 loop spans 12 amino acids. Germline loops: CDR1 MGHRA, CDR2 YSYEKL. The CDR3 DNA reads TGCGCCAGCAGCCAAGGAAACAGGGATGCTTTCTTT. It encodes CASSQGNRDAFF.

This clonotype was counted many times. This chain uses TRBV11-2 with TRBJ2-2, with 10 bases fitting TRBD2. Germline loops: CDR1 SGHAT, CDR2 FQNNGV. J gave up 7 bases and V 1 base, and 12 bases lay outside the gene matches. CDR3 length: 18 residues. The CDR3: CASSLVPGLAGVIGELFF. The CDR3 DNA sequence: TGTGCCAGCAGCTTAGTACCGGGCCTAGCGGGAGTAATCGGGGAGCTGTTTTTT.

This clonotype has a count of ten or more. J is TRBJ2-1 and V is TRBV29-1; tentatively, D is TRBD2 (6 bases). V was shortened by 0 bases and J by 8 bases, with 17 bases between the two germline ends. The germline CDR1 and CDR2 sequences are SQVTM and ANQGSEA. The CDR3 totals 15 residues. The CDR3 DNA reads TGCAGCGTTGAAGATCGCGTCGGGAGCTTGGATGAGCAGTTCTTC. It translates to CSVEDRVGSLDEQFF.